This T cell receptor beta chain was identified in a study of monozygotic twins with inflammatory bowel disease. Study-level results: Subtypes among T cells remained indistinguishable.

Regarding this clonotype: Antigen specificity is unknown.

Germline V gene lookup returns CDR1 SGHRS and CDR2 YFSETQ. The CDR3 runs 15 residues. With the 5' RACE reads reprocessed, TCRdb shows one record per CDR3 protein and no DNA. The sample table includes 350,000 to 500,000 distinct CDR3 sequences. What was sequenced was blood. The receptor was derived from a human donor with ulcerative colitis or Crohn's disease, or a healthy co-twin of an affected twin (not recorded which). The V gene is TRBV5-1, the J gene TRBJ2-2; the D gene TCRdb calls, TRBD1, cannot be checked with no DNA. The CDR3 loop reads CASSLPSGSTGELFF.